One and the same sample provided the 29 T cell receptor beta chains below, sequenced in a study of T cells in Graves' hyperthyroidism and ophthalmopathy. Amplification of TCR beta CDR3 regions used RNA as the template. Using the HTBI primer set, a first-round RT-PCR was run on the TCR CDR3. TCRdb reanalysed the multiplex PCR reads using MiXCR and keeps one entry per CDR3 protein. The sample includes about 690,000 distinct CDR3 sequences, 17% of them seen just once. Sequenced: blood. The receptors shown here come from a man in his fifties with Graves' hyperthyroidism.

This clonotype was counted many times. V and J are TRBV6-1 and TRBJ2-1; weak D call: TRBD1 (7 bases). Trimming left V 4 bases short and J 2 bases short, with 15 bases between. The germline CDR1 and CDR2 sequences are MNHNS and SASEGT. This CDR3 region has 16 residues. This CDR3 is CASSVGGGRTYNEQFF. Here the CDR3 DNA reads TGTGCCAGCAGTGTAGGAGGGGGCAGAACCTACAATGAGCAGTTCTTC.

The table lists this clonotype with a few counts. The chain is built from TRBV15 and TRBJ2-7; 8 bases are a match to TRBD2. The CDR3 is 16 residues long. The V and J ends lost 0 bases and 4 bases, in that order; junction bases with no gene match: 8. Germline-derived CDR1 and CDR2 are LNHNV and YYDKDF (reference sequence). The CDR3 region has the DNA TGTGCCACCAGCAGAGATCAGCCCGGACTAGCTTACGAGCAGTACTTC. Translation gives CATSRDQPGLAYEQYF.

V gene TRBV29-1 combines with J gene TRBJ1-4, with D tentatively TRBD1 (5 bases). V gave up 5 bases and J gave up 7 bases, with 11 bases separating them. This CDR3 has 12 residues. Germline CDR1 SQVTM, CDR2 ANQGSEA. This CDR3 is CSVRTRGEKLFF. The DNA of the CDR3 is TGCAGCGTTCGGACAAGGGGTGAAAAACTGTTTTTT.

The chain has TRBV10-3 and TRBJ2-5; D is possibly TRBD2 (5 bases). V lost 10 bases to trimming and J lost 4 bases, with 13 bases between them. The CDR3 is made up of 12 amino acids. The germline CDR1 and CDR2 sequences are ENHRY and SYGVKD. The CDR3 DNA reads as TGTGCCACCAGCGGCGGAGGAGAGACCCAGTACTTC. Protein product: CATSGGGETQYF.

This clonotype has just one count. The chain joins TRBV7-9 to TRBJ2-1; 16 bases line up with TRBD2. Germline CDR1 SEHNR, CDR2 FQNEAQ (reference sequence). The CDR3 runs 17 residues. Trimming removed 1 base from V and 9 bases from J; junction bases left unmatched: 6. The CDR3 region is CASSLVVGLAGGGEQFF. The DNA for the CDR3 is TGTGCCAGCAGCTTAGTAGTGGGACTAGCGGGAGGGGGTGAGCAGTTCTTC.

This clonotype was picked up a small number of times. This may be a read error, as it is one base from a much larger clone. CDR3 sequence: CASSLLVGEAFF. CDR3 in DNA: TGTGCCAGCAGCTTATTGGTCGGTGAAGCTTTCTTT. The chain joins TRBV7-8 to TRBJ1-1, with D unclear. Germline lookup yields CDR1 SGHVS and CDR2 FQNEAQ. V was trimmed by 2 bases and J by 7 bases, leaving 8 bases between them. This CDR3 region has 12 residues. The full variable domain, its missing parts supplied by reference TRBV7-8 and TRBJ1-1, is GAGVSQSPRYKVAKRGQDVALRCDPISGHVSLFWYQQALGQGPEFLTYFQNEAQLDKSGLPSDRFFAERPEGSVSTLKIQRTQQEDSAVYLCASSLLVGEAFFGQGTRLTVV.

Of note for this clonotype: The junction does not match germline at one end; this may be a read error. The chain links TRBV5-1 to TRBJ2-5; 11 bases map to TRBD2. This CDR3 region has 15 residues. Germline assignment: CDR1 SGHRS and CDR2 YFSETQ. In DNA form, the CDR3 reads TGCGCCAGCCGCTTAGGGACTAGCGGCGAAGAGACCCAGTACTTC. Residues: CASRLGTSGEETQYF. Combining the CDR3 with reference TRBV5-1 and TRBJ2-5 gives the whole variable domain KAGVTQTPRYLIKTRGQQVTLSCSPISGHRSVSWYQQTPGQGLQFLFEYFSETQRNKGNFPGRFSGRQFSNSRSEMNVSTLELGDSALYLCASRLGTSGEETQYFGPGTRLLVL.

As concerns this clonotype: A much larger clone lies a single base off, so this may be a read error. The V call is TRBV10-3, the J call TRBJ1-5; possibly TRBD1 for D (6 bases). Per germline, CDR1 ENHRY and CDR2 SYGVKD. This CDR3 region has 19 residues. Trimming took 5 bases from V and 0 from J, leaving 23 bases between them. CDR3 nucleotide sequence: TGTGCCATCAGTTACTCGAAGCGGACAGCTTCTTATAGCAATCAGCCCCAGCATTTT. The encoded protein is CAISYSKRTASYSNQPQHF.

This clonotype appeared many times. The chain links TRBV2 to TRBJ2-3; TRBD1 matches 10 bases. Per the germline V gene, CDR1 is SNHLY and CDR2 is FYNNEI. CDR3 length equals 14 residues. The V segment lost 7 bases and the J segment 5 bases; nucleotides outside the gene matches: 6. The CDR3 coding sequence is TGTGCCAGCACTTGGGACAGGGGTATAGATACGCAGTATTTT. This encodes CASTWDRGIDTQYF.

This CDR3 is CASLGPTELEQFF. In DNA form, the CDR3 reads TGTGCCAGCCTAGGCCCGACAGAACTTGAGCAGTTCTTC. The V and J genes are TRBV25-1 and TRBJ2-1; D is perhaps TRBD1 (5 bases). This CDR3 contains 13 residues. Trimming took 8 bases from V and 9 from J, leaving 17 bases between them. Germline CDR1 and CDR2: MGHDK and SYGVNS. Looking up the rest from reference TRBV25-1 and TRBJ2-1 gives the full variable domain: EADIYQTPRYLVIGTGKKITLECSQTMGHDKMYWYQQDPGMELHLIHYSYGVNSTEKGDLSSESTVSRIRTEHFPLTLESARPSHTSQYLCASLGPTELEQFFGPGTRLTVL.

J is TRBJ1-4 and V is TRBV7-3, with D hard to call. The V and J ends lost 2 bases and 10 bases respectively, with 14 bases between them. The CDR3 contains 14 residues. Germline V gene sequence: CDR1 SGHTA, CDR2 FQGTGA. DNA for the CDR3: TGTGCCAGCAGCTTATCAAGGGTGGATGGAAAACTGTTTTTT. Encoded protein: CASSLSRVDGKLFF.

This clonotype was found many times. The V gene is TRBV27, the J gene TRBJ2-2; D is possibly TRBD2 (5 bases). This CDR3 comprises 15 residues. Germline CDR1 MNHEY, CDR2 SMNVEV (reference sequence). The V and J ends lost 7 bases and 7 bases respectively, with 19 bases between them. The CDR3 DNA sequence: TGTGCCAGCACCCCGAGCTACGGGGAGAGCGGGGAGCTGTTTTTT. It yields the protein CASTPSYGESGELFF.

Concerning this clonotype itself: With a much larger clone just one base away, this may be a read error. The rearrangement links TRBV28 to TRBJ1-4; D might be TRBD1 (6 bases). The CDR3 sequence is 14 residues long. V was pared by 0 bases and J by 8 bases, with 10 bases between. Germline V lookup: CDR1 MDHEN, CDR2 SYDVKM. The CDR3 coding sequence is TGTGCCAGCAGTTTATGGGGGGCCTTGGAAAAACTGTTTTTT. This sequence encodes CASSLWGALEKLFF.

V gene TRBV30 combines with J gene TRBJ2-3; D is uncertain. CDR1 and CDR2 from the germline V gene are GTSNPN and SVGIG (reference sequence). V shed 0 bases and J shed 0 bases, with 10 bases lying between them. The CDR3 loop spans 15 amino acids. CDR3 in amino acids: CAWSVMAASTDTQYF. Here the CDR3 DNA reads TGTGCCTGGAGTGTAATGGCTGCTAGCACAGATACGCAGTATTTT.

Ten or more counts support this clonotype. The CDR3 DNA reads as TGTGCCAGCAGGAAGACGACTAGCGGGACTCGCGAGCAGTACTTC. This codes for CASRKTTSGTREQYF. The chain combines TRBV5-6 with TRBJ2-7; TRBD2 matches at 11 bases. V gave up 5 bases and J gave up 6 bases; unmatched junction bases: 10. CDR1 and CDR2 from the germline V gene are SGHDT and YYEEEE. The CDR3 length is 15 residues. Complete variable domain (other parts from reference TRBV5-6 and TRBJ2-7): DAGVTQSPTHLIKTRGQQVTLRCSPKSGHDTVSWYQQALGQGPQFIFQYYEEEERQRGNFPDRFSGHQFPNYSSELNVNALLLGDSALYLCASRKTTSGTREQYFGPGTRLTVT.

This clonotype was found many times. The chain has TRBV11-2 and TRBJ2-4; 8 bases are a match to TRBD2. From germline, CDR1 is SGHAT and CDR2 FQNNGV. The CDR3 runs 18 residues. V gave up 5 bases and J gave up 1 base; unmatched junction bases: 13. CDR3 region: CASSPSGSGSGAKNIQYF. The DNA for the CDR3 is TGTGCCAGCAGCCCCTCAGGCAGCGGGAGTGGGGCCAAAAACATTCAGTACTTC.

This clonotype was recorded at least ten times. The chain employs TRBV10-1 and TRBJ2-5; TRBD2 agrees at 9 bases. Trimming cost V 4 bases and J 5 bases; bases outside gene matches: 14. This CDR3 comprises 17 residues. Per the germline V gene, CDR1 is WNHNN and CDR2 is SYGVQD (reference sequence). CDR3 DNA sequence: TGCGCCAGCAGTGGACTAGCGGAAGCCCGAAAAAGGGAGACCCAGTACTTC. As protein: CASSGLAEARKRETQYF.

The chain recombines TRBV20-1 with TRBJ2-1, with TRBD2 matching 8 bases. From germline, CDR1 is DFQATT and CDR2 SNEGSKA (reference sequence). The CDR3 covers 16 residues. V lost 1 base to trimming and J lost 4 bases; unmatched junction nucleotides: 9. CDR3 sequence reads: CSARVHRAGGYNEQFF. CDR3 coding DNA: TGCAGTGCTAGAGTCCACAGGGCGGGAGGTTACAATGAGCAGTTCTTC.

CDR3 loop: CASSPRGDDEQYF. Here the CDR3 DNA reads TGTGCCAGCAGCCCTAGGGGTGACGACGAGCAGTACTTC. V gene TRBV5-4 combines with J gene TRBJ2-7; D is perhaps TRBD1 (5 bases). Germline V gene lookup returns CDR1 SGHNT and CDR2 YYREEE (reference sequence). V was cut by 4 bases and J by 5 bases, with 13 bases left in between. The CDR3 sequence is 13 residues long.

The table lists this clonotype with many counts. This sequence joins TRBV7-2 and TRBJ1-6; D unclear. V lost 3 bases and J 7 bases, leaving 7 bases between the germline ends. The CDR3 loop spans 13 amino acids. Germline-derived CDR1 and CDR2 are SGHTA and FQGNSA. The CDR3: CASSFARNSPLHF. For the CDR3, the DNA is TGTGCCAGCAGCTTTGCGAGAAATTCACCCCTCCACTTT.

The table lists this clonotype with a few counts. The J gene is TRBJ2-1, the V gene TRBV10-1; the match to TRBD2 covers 10 bases. With V trimmed by 2 bases and J by 5 bases, 3 bases remained unmatched. CDR3 length: 15 residues. Germline values: CDR1 WNHNN, CDR2 SYGVQD (reference sequence). CDR3 loop: CASSELGTSDNEQFF. The CDR3 region has the DNA TGCGCCAGCAGTGAGCTTGGGACTAGCGACAATGAGCAGTTCTTC.

The V and J genes are TRBV7-8 and TRBJ1-2; 9 nucleotides align to TRBD1. V shed 3 bases, J shed 6 bases, and the junction held 5 bases outside the gene matches. The V gene's germline CDR1 is SGHVS and CDR2 FQNEAQ. CDR3 length: 14 residues. CDR3 nucleotides: TGTGCCAGCAGCTTGCGACAGGGGGTAGATGGCTACACCTTC. Translating it yields CASSLRQGVDGYTF.

The table lists this clonotype with a few counts. The chain uses TRBV6-1 and TRBJ2-1; TRBD2 aligns across 13 bases. The CDR3 is 15 amino acids. Per the germline V gene, CDR1 is MNHNS and CDR2 is SASEGT. V lost 5 bases, J lost 8 bases, and 6 bases stayed unmatched. CDR3: CASSSGTSGNYEQFF. CDR3 coding DNA: TGTGCCAGCAGTTCCGGGACTAGCGGGAACTATGAGCAGTTCTTC.

About this clonotype itself: This clone may be a read error of a much larger clone one base away. The chain carries TRBV10-3 and TRBJ2-3, with D possibly TRBD1 on 5 matching bases. Per the germline V gene, CDR1 is ENHRY and CDR2 is SYGVKD. The CDR3 covers 17 residues. The ends were cut back, 6 bases at V and 0 bases at J, with 19 bases in the middle. The CDR3, as DNA: TGTGCCATCAGCCCCGCAGGGTACGCGGCTAGCACAGATACGCAGTATTTT. Amino acid sequence: CAISPAGYAASTDTQYF.

This CDR3 is CASSQERWEGYTF. The CDR3 DNA sequence: TGTGCCAGCAGCCAAGAACGGTGGGAAGGCTACACCTTC. This rearrangement joins TRBV3-1 to TRBJ1-2; no clear D gene. This CDR3 has 13 amino acids. V gave up 0 bases and J gave up 8 bases, with 10 bases separating them. CDR1 is LGHDT and CDR2 is YNNKEL in the germline V gene (reference sequence).

This clonotype occurred many times. J is TRBJ2-2 and V is TRBV6-2 or TRBV6-3; the D is unclear. The CDR3 spans 15 residues. V was shortened by 1 base and J by 4 bases, with 10 bases between the two germline ends. CDR1 MNHEY and CDR2 SVGEGT come from the germline V gene. CDR3 sequence: CASSYFSQATGELFF. Here the CDR3 DNA reads TGTGCCAGCAGTTACTTTTCGCAGGCCACCGGGGAGCTGTTTTTT.

This clonotype was detected many times. This chain uses TRBV20-1 with TRBJ1-1, with D possibly TRBD1 on 5 matching bases. Trimming removed 6 bases from V and 5 bases from J, with 13 bases in between. The CDR3 contains 12 residues. Germline CDR1 and CDR2: DFQATT and SNEGSKA (reference sequence). The CDR3 nucleotides are TGCAGTGCCCCCCCAGGGCCTACTGAAGCTTTCTTT. This translates into CSAPPGPTEAFF.

This clonotype was counted ten times or more. The CDR3 region is CATSDASTSGSEAFF. DNA of the CDR3: TGTGCCACCAGTGATGCCAGCACCTCGGGGAGTGAAGCTTTCTTT. This chain joins TRBV24-1 and TRBJ1-1; D not resolved. The V end was cut by 3 bases, the J end by 7 bases, with 17 bases between. CDR3 length: 15 amino acids. Germline assignment: CDR1 KGHDR and CDR2 SFDVKD.

The rearrangement joins TRBV7-3 to TRBJ1-6, with 9 bases aligning to TRBD1. Unmatched junction bases numbered 6, after V lost 9 bases and J lost 6 bases. The CDR3 runs 14 residues. Germline V gives CDR1 SGHTA, CDR2 FQGTGA. CDR3 in DNA: TGTGCCAGATACAGGGGGCACGGTAATTCACCCCTCCACTTT. Protein: CARYRGHGNSPLHF.